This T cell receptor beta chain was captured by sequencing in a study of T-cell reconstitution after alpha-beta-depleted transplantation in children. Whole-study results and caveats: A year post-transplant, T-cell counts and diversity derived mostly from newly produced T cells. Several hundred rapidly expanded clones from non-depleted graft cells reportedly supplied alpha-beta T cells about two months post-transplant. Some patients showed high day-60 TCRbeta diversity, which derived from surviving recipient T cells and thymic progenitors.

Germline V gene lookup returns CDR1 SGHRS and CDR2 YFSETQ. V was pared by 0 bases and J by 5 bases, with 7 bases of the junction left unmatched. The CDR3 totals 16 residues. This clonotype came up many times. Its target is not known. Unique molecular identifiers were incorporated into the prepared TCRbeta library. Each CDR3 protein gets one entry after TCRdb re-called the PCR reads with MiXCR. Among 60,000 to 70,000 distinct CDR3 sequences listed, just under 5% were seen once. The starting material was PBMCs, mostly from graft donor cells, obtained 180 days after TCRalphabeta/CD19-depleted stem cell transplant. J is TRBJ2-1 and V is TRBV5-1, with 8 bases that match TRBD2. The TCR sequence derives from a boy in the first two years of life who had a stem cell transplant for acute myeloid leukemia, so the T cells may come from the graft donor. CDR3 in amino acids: CASSLGVSGGHNEQFF. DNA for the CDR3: TGCGCCAGCAGCTTGGGGGTAAGCGGGGGCCACAATGAGCAGTTCTTC.